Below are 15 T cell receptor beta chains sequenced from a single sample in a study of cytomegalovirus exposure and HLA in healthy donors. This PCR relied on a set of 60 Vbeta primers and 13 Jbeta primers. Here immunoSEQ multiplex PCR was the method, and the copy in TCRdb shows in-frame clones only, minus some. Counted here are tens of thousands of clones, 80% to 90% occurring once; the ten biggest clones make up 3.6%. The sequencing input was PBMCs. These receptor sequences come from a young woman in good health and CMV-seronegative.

CDR3 amino acids: CAWSVGTGGNEQFF. As DNA, the CDR3 is TGTGCCTGGAGCGTCGGGACAGGAGGGAATGAGCAGTTCTTC. J is TRBJ2-1 and V is TRBV30; 8 bases are shared with TRBD1. Germline V gene data show CDR1 as GTSNPN and CDR2 as SVGIG (reference sequence). With 3 bases clipped from V and 7 bases from J, the junction kept 8 bases outside the gene matches. The CDR3 extends over 14 amino acids.

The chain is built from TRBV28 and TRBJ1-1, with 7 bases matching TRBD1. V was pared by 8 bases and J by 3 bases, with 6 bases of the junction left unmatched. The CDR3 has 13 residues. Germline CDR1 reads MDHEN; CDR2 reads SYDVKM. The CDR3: CASAGGRYTEAFF. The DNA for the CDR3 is TGTGCCAGCGCAGGGGGGCGATACACTGAAGCTTTCTTT.

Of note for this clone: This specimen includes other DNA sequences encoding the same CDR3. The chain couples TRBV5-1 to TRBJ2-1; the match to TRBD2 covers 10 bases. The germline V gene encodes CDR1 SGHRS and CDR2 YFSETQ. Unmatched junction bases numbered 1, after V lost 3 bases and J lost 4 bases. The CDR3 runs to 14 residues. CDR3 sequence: CASSSAGGYNEQFF. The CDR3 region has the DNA TGCGCCAGCAGCTCAGCGGGGGGGTACAATGAGCAGTTCTTC.

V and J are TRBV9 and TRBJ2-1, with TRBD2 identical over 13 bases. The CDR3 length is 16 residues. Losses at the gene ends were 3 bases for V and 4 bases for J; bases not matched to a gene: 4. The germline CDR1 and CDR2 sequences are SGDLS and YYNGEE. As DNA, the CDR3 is TGTGCCAGCAGCGCCTCGGGACTAGCGGGATACAATGAGCAGTTCTTC. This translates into CASSASGLAGYNEQFF. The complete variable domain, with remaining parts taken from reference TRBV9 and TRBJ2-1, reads DSGVTQTPKHLITATGQRVTLRCSPRSGDLSVYWYQQSLDQGLQFLIQYYNGEERAKGNILERFSAQQFPDLHSELNLSSLELGDSALYFCASSASGLAGYNEQFFGPGTRLTVL.

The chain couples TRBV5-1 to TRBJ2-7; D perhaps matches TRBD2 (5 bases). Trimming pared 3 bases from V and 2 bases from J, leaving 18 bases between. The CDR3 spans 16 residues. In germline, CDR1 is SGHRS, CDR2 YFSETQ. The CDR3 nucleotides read TGCGCCAGCAGCTGGGAGACTCTTTCGGTAACCTACGAGCAGTACTTC. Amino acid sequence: CASSWETLSVTYEQYF.

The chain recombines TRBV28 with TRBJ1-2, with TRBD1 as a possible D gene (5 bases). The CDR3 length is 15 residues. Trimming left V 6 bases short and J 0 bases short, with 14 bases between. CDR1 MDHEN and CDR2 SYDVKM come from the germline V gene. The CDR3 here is CASSQTPGTNYGYTF. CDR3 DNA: TGTGCCAGCAGCCAGACCCCAGGGACTAACTATGGCTACACCTTC.

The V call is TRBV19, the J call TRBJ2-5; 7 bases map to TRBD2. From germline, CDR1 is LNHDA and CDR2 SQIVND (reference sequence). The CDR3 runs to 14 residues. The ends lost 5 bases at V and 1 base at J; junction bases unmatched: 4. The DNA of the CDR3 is TGTGCCAGTAGTGAAACTAGCGCCCAAGAGACCCAGTACTTC. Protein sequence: CASSETSAQETQYF.

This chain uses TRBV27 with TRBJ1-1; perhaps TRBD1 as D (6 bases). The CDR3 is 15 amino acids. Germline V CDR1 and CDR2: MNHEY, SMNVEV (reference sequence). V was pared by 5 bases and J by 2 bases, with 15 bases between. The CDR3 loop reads CASSPLQGRNTEAFF. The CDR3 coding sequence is TGTGCCAGCAGTCCCCTACAGGGCCGTAACACTGAAGCTTTCTTT.

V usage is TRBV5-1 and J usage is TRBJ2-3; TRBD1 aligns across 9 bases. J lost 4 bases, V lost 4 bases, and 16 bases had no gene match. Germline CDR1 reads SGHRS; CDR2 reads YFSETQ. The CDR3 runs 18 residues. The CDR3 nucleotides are TGCGCCAGCAGCACGGGACAGGGAAACGACTATTTCCCAGATACGCAGTATTTT. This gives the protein CASSTGQGNDYFPDTQYF.

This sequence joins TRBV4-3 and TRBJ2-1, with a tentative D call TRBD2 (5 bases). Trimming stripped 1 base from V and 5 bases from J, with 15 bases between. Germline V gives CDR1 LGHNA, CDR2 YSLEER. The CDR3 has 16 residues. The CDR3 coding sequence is TGCGCCAGCAGCCAAGGTCTAAGCGGCCGAAACAATGAGCAGTTCTTC. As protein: CASSQGLSGRNNEQFF.

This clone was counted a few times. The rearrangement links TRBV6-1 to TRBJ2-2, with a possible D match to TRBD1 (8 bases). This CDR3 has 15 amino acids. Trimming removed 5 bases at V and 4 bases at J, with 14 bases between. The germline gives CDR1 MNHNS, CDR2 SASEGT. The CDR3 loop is CASSPHRGGTGELFF. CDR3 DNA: TGTGCCAGCAGTCCCCACAGGGGGGGCACCGGGGAGCTGTTTTTT.

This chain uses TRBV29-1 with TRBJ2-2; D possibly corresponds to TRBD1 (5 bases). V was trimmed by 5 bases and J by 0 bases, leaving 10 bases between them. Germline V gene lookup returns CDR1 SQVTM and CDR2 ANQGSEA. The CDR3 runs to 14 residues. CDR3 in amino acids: CSVWGGPNTGELFF. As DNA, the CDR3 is TGCAGCGTTTGGGGCGGACCGAACACCGGGGAGCTGTTTTTT.

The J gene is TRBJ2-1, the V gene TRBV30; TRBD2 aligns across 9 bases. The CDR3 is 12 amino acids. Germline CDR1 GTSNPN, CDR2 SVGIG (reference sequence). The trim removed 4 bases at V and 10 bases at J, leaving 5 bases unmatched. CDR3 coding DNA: TGTGCCTGGAAGGGACTAGCTCGAGAGCAGTTCTTC. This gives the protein CAWKGLAREQFF.

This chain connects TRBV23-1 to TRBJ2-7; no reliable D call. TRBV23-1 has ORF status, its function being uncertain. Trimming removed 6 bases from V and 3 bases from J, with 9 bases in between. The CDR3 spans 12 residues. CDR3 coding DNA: TGCGCCAGCAGCCCCGCAGTCTACGAGCAGTACTTC. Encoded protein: CASSPAVYEQYF.

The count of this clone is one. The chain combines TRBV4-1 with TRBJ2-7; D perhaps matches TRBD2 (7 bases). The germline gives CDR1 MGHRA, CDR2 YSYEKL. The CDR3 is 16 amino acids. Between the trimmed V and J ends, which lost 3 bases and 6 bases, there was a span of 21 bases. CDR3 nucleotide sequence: TGCGCCAGCAGCCACCCAGGGGCGGGGGCCTTAGGCGAGCAGTACTTC. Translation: CASSHPGAGALGEQYF.